These T cell receptor beta chains were read from a single sample in a study of blood T cell repertoires in COVID-19. TCRdb's table, derived via immunoSEQ multiplex PCR, lists solely in-frame clones and lacks some. The table includes 190,000 or so clones, 86% detected once. The sample comprised peripheral blood. Every receptor here comes from an older woman with acute or convalescent COVID-19. The CDR3 runs from the conserved cysteine through the conserved F or W. The D gene is left open where the match is weak. The listing skips clone size in some rows; elsewhere it reads once, few, many or a size class.

>.|.|TRBJ2-1|TRBV24-1
CATSDRGTATNEQFF
TGTGCCACCAGTGATCGCGGGACGGCCACCAATGAGCAGTTCTTC
>.|.|TRBJ2-2|TRBV19
CASSIDGLTRELFF
TGTGCCAGTAGTATAGATGGACTTACCCGGGAGCTGTTTTTT
>TRBD1|.|TRBJ1-2|TRBV7-8
CASSLGTGGSISYGYTF
TGTGCCAGCAGCTTAGGGACAGGGGGATCCATAAGCTATGGCTACACCTTC
>TRBD1|.|TRBJ1-3|TRBV28
CASSFTGADSGNTIYF
TGTGCCAGCAGCTTCACAGGGGCCGACTCTGGAAACACCATATATTTT
>TRBD1|.|TRBJ2-2|TRBV5-1
CASSLARTGQGGELFF
TGCGCCAGCAGCTTGGCGCGGACAGGGCAGGGCGGGGAGCTGTTTTTT
>TRBD2|.|TRBJ2-6|TRBV6-2/TRBV6-3
CASSSGLAGGTSSGANVLTF
TGTGCCAGCAGTAGCGGACTAGCGGGAGGTACCTCCTCTGGGGCCAACGTCCTGACTTTC
>TRBD1|once|TRBJ2-7|TRBV28
CASSLHPDRVDYEQYF
TGTGCCAGCAGTCTTCATCCGGACAGGGTTGATTACGAGCAGTACTTC
>.|.|TRBJ2-5|TRBV11-2
CASSLRDERGRETQYF
TGTGCCAGCAGCTTAAGGGATGAGAGGGGGAGAGAGACCCAGTACTTC
>TRBD1|.|TRBJ2-7|TRBV11-2
CASSSPAGGAEQYF
TGTGCCAGCAGCTCACCGGCAGGGGGCGCCGAGCAGTACTTC
>.|once|TRBJ2-6|TRBV7-9
CASSAEASGANVLTF
TGTGCCAGCAGCGCCGAGGCTTCCGGGGCCAACGTCCTGACTTTC
>.|.|TRBJ1-2|TRBV29-1
CSVEVQGTTNYGYTF
TGCAGCGTTGAAGTTCAGGGGACCACAAACTATGGCTACACCTTC
>TRBD1|.|TRBJ2-5|TRBV6-2/TRBV6-3
CASSYNPETGILETQYF
TGTGCCAGCAGTTATAACCCAGAGACAGGGATACTGGAGACCCAGTACTTC
>.|.|TRBJ1-1|TRBV18
CASSPQTMNTEAFF
TGTGCCAGCTCACCACAGACAATGAACACTGAAGCTTTCTTT
>TRBD2|.|TRBJ2-1|TRBV6-5
CASSVPSGSVNEQFF
TGTGCCAGCAGCGTTCCTAGCGGGAGTGTGAATGAGCAGTTCTTC
>.|.|TRBJ1-6|TRBV4-1
CASSQDRGREDSPLHF
TGCGCCAGCAGCCAAGATCGGGGCAGGGAGGACTCACCCCTCCACTTT
>TRBD1|.|TRBJ2-7|TRBV6-5
CASSLGQGVAYEQYF
TGTGCCAGCAGCTTAGGACAGGGAGTCGCCTACGAGCAGTACTTC
>.|.|TRBJ2-7|TRBV10-3
CAISGGRGGQASYEQYF
TGTGCCATCAGTGGTGGAAGGGGGGGCCAGGCCTCCTACGAGCAGTACTTC
>.|.|TRBJ1-1|TRBV5-8
CASSLAGQARTEAFF
TGTGCCAGCAGCTTGGCCGGACAAGCTAGGACTGAAGCTTTCTTT
>TRBD2|.|TRBJ2-7|TRBV14
CASSQTGLAGRYEQYF
TGTGCCAGCAGCCAAACGGGACTAGCGGGGCGCTACGAGCAGTACTTC
>.|.|TRBJ1-1|TRBV18
CASSRGDQSGAFF
TGTGCCAGCTCCAGGGGCGATCAGAGCGGAGCTTTCTTT
>.|.|TRBJ1-2|TRBV2
CASSGGPASNYGYTF
TGTGCCAGCAGTGGTGGGCCCGCGTCTAACTATGGCTACACCTTC
>TRBD1|few|TRBJ1-6|TRBV7-2
CASRWTGNSPLHF
TGTGCCAGCAGGTGGACAGGGAATTCACCCCTCCACTTT
>.|few|TRBJ2-7|TRBV11-2
CASSLGVYEQYF
TGTGCCAGCAGCTTAGGAGTCTACGAGCAGTACTTC
>.|.|TRBJ1-2|TRBV12-5
CASGLEGNYGYTF
TGTGCTAGTGGTTTGGAGGGGAACTATGGCTACACCTTC
>TRBD2|.|TRBJ2-7|TRBV6-1
CASREGTSGGYEQYF
TGTGCCAGCAGGGAAGGGACTAGCGGGGGCTACGAGCAGTACTTC
>TRBD2|.|TRBJ2-2|TRBV24-1
CATSDPSGRAPTGELFF
TGTGCCACCAGTGACCCAAGCGGGAGGGCCCCCACCGGGGAGCTGTTTTTT
>.|.|TRBJ1-1|TRBV25-1
CASKLGQGTEAFF
TGTGCCAGCAAGTTGGGGCAGGGCACTGAAGCTTTCTTT
>.|.|TRBJ2-7|TRBV9
CASSVGEAYEQYF
TGTGCCAGCAGCGTTGGCGAGGCCTACGAGCAGTACTTC
>.|.|TRBJ2-7|TRBV18
CASSPTQGNEQYF
TGTGCCAGCTCACCAACACAGGGAAACGAGCAGTACTTC
>.|few|TRBJ1-1|TRBV10-2
CASSESSRGWNTEAFF
TGCGCCAGCAGTGAGTCGTCAAGGGGTTGGAACACTGAAGCTTTCTTT
>TRBD1|.|TRBJ1-2|TRBV6-6
CASSPSGTAYGYTF
TGTGCCAGCAGCCCATCCGGGACAGCATATGGCTACACCTTC
>TRBD1|.|TRBJ2-2|TRBV7-9
CASSLGVRGPLNTGELFF
TGTGCCAGCAGCTTAGGGGTCAGGGGGCCGTTGAACACCGGGGAGCTGTTTTTT
>TRBD1|.|TRBJ1-3|TRBV28
CASSPRRQGLGNTIYF
TGTGCCAGCAGCCCCCGGCGACAGGGGCTAGGAAACACCATATATTTT
>.|once|TRBJ2-5|TRBV19
CASMREETQYF
TGTGCCAGTATGAGGGAGGAGACCCAGTACTTC
>.|.|TRBJ2-2|TRBV19
CASSARLGQGGTGELFF
TGTGCCAGTAGTGCCCGCCTGGGGCAGGGAGGTACCGGGGAGCTGTTTTTT
>TRBD1|.|TRBJ1-5|TRBV19
CASKGTGDYQPQHF
TGTGCCAGTAAGGGGACAGGGGATTATCAGCCCCAGCATTTT
>.|.|TRBJ2-7|TRBV24-1
CATSDPQGGSYEQYF
TGTGCCACCAGTGATCCTCAGGGTGGGTCCTACGAGCAGTACTTC
>.|.|TRBJ2-1|TRBV5-1
CASSLEVLADGLYNEQFF
TGCGCCAGCAGCTTGGAGGTTTTAGCTGATGGCCTGTACAATGAGCAGTTCTTC
>TRBD1|.|TRBJ1-4|TRBV3-1/TRBV3-2
CASSQEAGGFNEKLFF
TGTGCCAGCAGCCAAGAGGCAGGGGGATTTAATGAAAAACTGTTTTTT
>.|.|TRBJ2-3|TRBV5-1
CASSFTRGTQYF
TGCGCCAGCAGCTTTACGCGGGGTACGCAGTATTTT